This T cell receptor (beta chain) originates from a study of T-cell reconstitution after alpha-beta-depleted transplantation in children. Study-wide findings and caveats: From newly produced T cells came most of the T-cell counts and diversity one year after transplant. Reportedly, alpha-beta T cells present about two months post-transplant originated from several hundred expanded clones of graft origin. Day-60 TCRbeta diversity that was high in some patients was derived from surviving recipient T cells and thymic progenitors.

For this clonotype: The target antigen is unknown. One end of the junction varies from germline; a read error may be responsible.

TCRbeta library preparation incorporated unique molecular identifiers. One entry per CDR3 protein, called by TCRdb with MiXCR from the PCR reads. The data hold 440,000 or so distinct CDR3 sequences, with around two fifths observed a single time. Sequencing used PBMCs, obtained before TCRalphabeta/CD19-depleted stem cell transplant. The source is a girl aged 2-10 years with aplastic anemia, due to receive a stem cell transplant.

CDR3 in amino acids: CSARDVEGAAF. The CDR3 DNA reads as TGCAGTGCTAGAGATGTGGAGGGGGCGGCGTTC. The chain has TRBV20-1 and TRBJ2-7, with a tentative D call TRBD1 (7 bases). The CDR3 runs to 11 residues. Germline V gives CDR1 DFQATT, CDR2 SNEGSKA (reference sequence).